The 4 T cell receptor beta chains listed next were all sequenced from one sample in a study of T-cell memory formation after mild COVID-19. Via MiXCR, TCRdb re-called the 5' RACE reads, giving one row per CDR3 protein. Of approximately 490,000 distinct CDR3 sequences in the sample, around 21% were seen once. The sequencing input was PBMCs or a T cell subset sorted from them (not recorded which). These receptors originate from an adult woman who had mild COVID-19 (a few samples of this study predate the infection). Cell type and time point are not known.

This clonotype has just a few counts. V and J are TRBV30 and TRBJ2-2, with unresolved D. The V end lost 0 bases, the J end lost 7 bases, and 9 bases lay between the germline ends. Germline V gene sequence: CDR1 GTSNPN, CDR2 SVGIG (reference sequence). The CDR3 runs 13 residues. CDR3 DNA sequence: TGTGCCTGGAGTGTTCACCGTGACGGGGAGCTGTTTTTT. It specifies CAWSVHRDGELFF. Based on the CDR3 plus reference TRBV30 and TRBJ2-2, the full variable domain is SQTIHQWPATLVQPVGSPLSLECTVEGTSNPNLYWYRQAAGRGLQLLFYSVGIGQISSEVPQNLSASRPQDRQFILSSKKLLLSDSGFYLCAWSVHRDGELFFGEGSRLTVL.

This rearrangement joins TRBV5-1 to TRBJ2-7; D not resolved. Trimming took 3 bases from V and 5 from J, leaving 9 bases between them. This CDR3 region has 12 residues. CDR1 SGHRS and CDR2 YFSETQ come from the germline V gene. CDR3 sequence: CASSSSNDEQYF. The DNA for the CDR3 is TGCGCCAGCAGCTCCTCAAACGACGAGCAGTACTTC.

This clonotype was recorded at least ten times. The CDR3 sequence: CSARGGVKGEAFF. The CDR3 DNA follows: TGCAGTGCTAGGGGTGGAGTGAAGGGCGAAGCTTTCTTT. The V call is TRBV20-1, the J call TRBJ1-1; no definite D call. CDR3 length equals 13 residues. Germline-derived CDR1 and CDR2 are DFQATT and SNEGSKA (reference sequence). V was shortened by 3 bases and J by 8 bases, with 16 bases between the two germline ends.

This clonotype was observed a handful of times. V is TRBV7-9 and J is TRBJ2-1, with 7 bases aligning to TRBD2. Losses at the gene ends were 5 bases for V and 7 bases for J; bases not matched to a gene: 14. The CDR3 has 16 amino acids. Germline V CDR1 and CDR2: SEHNR, FQNEAQ (reference sequence). In DNA, the CDR3 is TGTGCCAGCAGCCACTTAGGCCTTGCTAGCGGAAATGAGCAGTTCTTC. It yields the protein CASSHLGLASGNEQFF.